The 10 T cell receptor beta chains presented below share a single source sample, sequenced in a study of T cells in Graves' hyperthyroidism and ophthalmopathy (dated by TCRdb to between 2019 and 2020). Receptors were amplified or captured by multiplex PCR. TCRdb lists the instrument as Illumina HiSeq 2000. TCR beta CDR3 regions were amplified from RNA transcripts. A first-round RT-PCR of the TCR CDR3 used the HTBI primer set with the Qiagen OneStep RT-PCR kit. Using fastp at Q25 and MiXCR, TCRdb reprocessed the public reads and kept productive beta chains. Rows are combined by CDR3 protein, so each entry shows the most common genes and DNA. This sample lists over 250,000 distinct CDR3 sequences; around a quarter were detected once. Roughly a quarter of the sample belongs to the ten largest clones. The sequencing input was blood. The receptors here all came from a man aged 40-49 years with Graves' hyperthyroidism that later progressed to Graves' ophthalmopathy.

This clonotype was counted ten times or more. V usage is TRBV6-5 and J usage is TRBJ1-1; D gene uncertain. Germline loops: CDR1 MNHEY, CDR2 SVGAGI. Trimming left V 7 bases short and J 2 bases short, with 11 bases between. The CDR3 sequence is 13 residues long. CDR3 sequence (DNA): TGTGCCAGCATGGAGGTCAGAAACACTGAAGCTTTCTTT. It is translated as CASMEVRNTEAFF.

This clonotype was counted many times. The J gene is TRBJ2-7, the V gene TRBV6-5; D unresolved. The CDR3 length is 13 residues. The ends were cut back, 7 bases at V and 3 bases at J, with 13 bases in the middle. The V gene's germline CDR1 is MNHEY and CDR2 SVGAGI. The CDR3 DNA is TGTGCCAGCATCGGTCTAGATGGCTACGAGCAGTACTTC. It translates to CASIGLDGYEQYF.

This clonotype was counted at least ten times. The J gene is TRBJ1-5, the V gene TRBV20-1; TRBD1 agrees at 7 bases. The length of the CDR3 is 12 residues. After removal of 3 bases from V and 9 bases from J, the junction contained 5 bases not matched to a gene. The V gene's germline CDR1 is DFQATT and CDR2 SNEGSKA (reference sequence). CDR3 nucleotides: TGCAGTGCTAGTCAGGGGGGATTGCCCCAGCATTTT. Encoded protein: CSASQGGLPQHF.

The genes are TRBV12-3 or TRBV12-4 and TRBJ2-6; D is possibly TRBD1 (5 bases). Trimming took off 2 bases at V and 4 bases at J, with 9 bases between the two ends. The CDR3 consists of 15 residues. The CDR3 nucleotides are TGTGCCAGCAGTTTATCAGGGTCCGGGGCCAACGTCCTGACTTTC. Translating gives CASSLSGSGANVLTF.

This clonotype came up many times. The chain combines TRBV15 with TRBJ2-4; the match to TRBD2 covers 11 bases. Germline CDR1 reads LNHNV; CDR2 reads YYDKDF (reference sequence). After removal of 0 bases from V and 2 bases from J, the junction contained 6 bases not matched to a gene. There are 18 residues in the CDR3. This CDR3 is CATSRDRGTSGPKNIQYF. CDR3 DNA: TGTGCCACCAGCAGAGATAGGGGGACTAGCGGTCCCAAAAACATTCAGTACTTC.

Many counts were recorded for this clonotype. This sequence joins TRBV3-1 and TRBJ1-2, with D possibly matching TRBD1 (5 bases). The V and J ends lost 0 bases and 1 base respectively, with 12 bases between them. The CDR3 is 16 residues long. CDR1 and CDR2 from the germline V gene are LGHDT and YNNKEL (reference sequence). This CDR3 is CASSQDLQGINYGYTF. In DNA, the CDR3 is TGTGCCAGCAGCCAAGATCTTCAGGGAATTAACTATGGCTACACCTTC.

This clonotype was observed at least ten times. The CDR3 DNA sequence: TGCGCCAGCAGCTTGGGACAGGGGGCTCGCCAAGAGACCCAGTACTTC. Amino acid sequence: CASSLGQGARQETQYF. The chain employs TRBV5-1 and TRBJ2-5; 10 bases align to TRBD1. Losses at the gene ends were 0 bases for V and 1 base for J; bases not matched to a gene: 3. The CDR3 has 16 amino acids. Per germline, CDR1 SGHRS and CDR2 YFSETQ.

This clonotype was detected ten times or more. This chain links TRBV18 with TRBJ2-7, with 12 nucleotides matching TRBD1. CDR1 KGHSH and CDR2 LQKENI come from the germline V gene. V shed 2 bases and J 2 bases; nucleotides not matched to a gene: 7. The CDR3 is 17 amino acids. CDR3 amino acids: CASSPGTGGAKTYEQYF. The CDR3 DNA reads TGTGCCAGCTCACCAGGGACAGGGGGCGCGAAAACCTACGAGCAGTACTTC.

J is TRBJ2-7 and V is TRBV27; TRBD1 aligns across 10 bases. The ends lost 5 bases at V and 5 bases at J; junction bases unmatched: 12. The CDR3 is 16 residues long. CDR1 MNHEY and CDR2 SMNVEV come from the germline V gene (reference sequence). The CDR3 reads CASSTRTGGTLHEQYF. The CDR3 bases are TGTGCCAGCAGTACCCGGACAGGGGGAACCCTGCACGAGCAGTACTTC.

This clonotype appeared many times. V usage is TRBV27 and J usage is TRBJ2-7; 10 bases fit TRBD1. CDR3 size: 16 residues. V was clipped by 3 bases and J by 0 bases; unmatched bases: 5. CDR1 is MNHEY, CDR2 SMNVEV, per germline (reference sequence). The CDR3 DNA reads TGTGCCAGCAGTTTTCGTCGGACAGGGGGCTCCTACGAGCAGTACTTC. As protein: CASSFRRTGGSYEQYF.